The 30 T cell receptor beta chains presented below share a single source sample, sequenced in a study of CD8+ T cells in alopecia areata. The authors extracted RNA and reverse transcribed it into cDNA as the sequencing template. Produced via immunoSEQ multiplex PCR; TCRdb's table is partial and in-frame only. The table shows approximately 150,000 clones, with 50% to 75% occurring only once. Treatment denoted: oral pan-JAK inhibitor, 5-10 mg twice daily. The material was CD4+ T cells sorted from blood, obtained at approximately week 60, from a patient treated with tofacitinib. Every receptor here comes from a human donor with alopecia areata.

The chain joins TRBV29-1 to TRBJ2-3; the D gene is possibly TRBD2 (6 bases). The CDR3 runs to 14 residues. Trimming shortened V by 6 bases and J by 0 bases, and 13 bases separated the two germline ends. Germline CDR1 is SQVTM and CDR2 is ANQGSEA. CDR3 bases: TGCAGCGTCGCTGGGACTGCTAGCACAGATACGCAGTATTTT. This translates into CSVAGTASTDTQYF.

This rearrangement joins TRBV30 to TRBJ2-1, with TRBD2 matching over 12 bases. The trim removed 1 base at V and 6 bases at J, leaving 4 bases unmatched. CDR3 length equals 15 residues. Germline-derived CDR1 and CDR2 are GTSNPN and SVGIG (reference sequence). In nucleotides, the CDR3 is TGTGCCTGGAGTGCTAGCGGGGGGGTTGGCAATGAGCAGTTCTTC. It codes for CAWSASGGVGNEQFF. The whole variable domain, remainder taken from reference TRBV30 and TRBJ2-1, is SQTIHQWPATLVQPVGSPLSLECTVEGTSNPNLYWYRQAAGRGLQLLFYSVGIGQISSEVPQNLSASRPQDRQFILSSKKLLLSDSGFYLCAWSASGGVGNEQFFGPGTRLTVL.

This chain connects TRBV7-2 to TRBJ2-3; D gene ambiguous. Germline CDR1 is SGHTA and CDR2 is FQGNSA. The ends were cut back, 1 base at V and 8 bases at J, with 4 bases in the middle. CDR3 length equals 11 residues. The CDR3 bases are TGTGCCAGCAGCTTAGTCGGTACGCAGTATTTT. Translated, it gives CASSLVGTQYF.

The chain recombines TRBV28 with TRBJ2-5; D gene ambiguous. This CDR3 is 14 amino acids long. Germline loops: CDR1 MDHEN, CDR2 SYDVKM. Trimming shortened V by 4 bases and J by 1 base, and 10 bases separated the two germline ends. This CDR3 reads CASSSTSVQETQYF. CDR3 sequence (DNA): TGTGCCAGCAGTTCGACTTCGGTCCAAGAGACCCAGTACTTC.

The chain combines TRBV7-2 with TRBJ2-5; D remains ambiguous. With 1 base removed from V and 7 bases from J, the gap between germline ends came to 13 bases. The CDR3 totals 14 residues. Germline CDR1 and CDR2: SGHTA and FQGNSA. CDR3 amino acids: CASSLESSSGTQYF. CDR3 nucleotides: TGTGCCAGCAGCTTAGAATCGAGCTCGGGGACCCAGTACTTC.

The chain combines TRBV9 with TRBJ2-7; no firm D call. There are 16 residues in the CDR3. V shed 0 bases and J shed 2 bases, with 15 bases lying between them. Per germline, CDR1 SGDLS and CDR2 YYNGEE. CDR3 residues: CASSVGPSVRTYEQYF. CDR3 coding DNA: TGTGCCAGCAGCGTAGGCCCATCCGTTCGTACCTACGAGCAGTACTTC.

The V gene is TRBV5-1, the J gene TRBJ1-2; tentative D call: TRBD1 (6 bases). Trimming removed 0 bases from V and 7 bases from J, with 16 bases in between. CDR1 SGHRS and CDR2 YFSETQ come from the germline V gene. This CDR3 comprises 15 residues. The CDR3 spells CASSLETQGLGGYTF. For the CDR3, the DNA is TGCGCCAGCAGCTTGGAAACCCAGGGGCTTGGTGGCTACACCTTC.

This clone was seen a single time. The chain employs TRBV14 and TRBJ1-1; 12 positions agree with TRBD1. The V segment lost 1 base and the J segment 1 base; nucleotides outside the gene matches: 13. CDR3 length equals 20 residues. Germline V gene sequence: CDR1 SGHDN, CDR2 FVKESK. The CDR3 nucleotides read TGTGCCAGCAGCCAAGTCCGGGACAGGGGGCGCAGGCCGTCGAACACTGAAGCTTTCTTT. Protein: CASSQVRDRGRRPSNTEAFF. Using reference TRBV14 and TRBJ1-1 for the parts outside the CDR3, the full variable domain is EAGVTQFPSHSVIEKGQTVTLRCDPISGHDNLYWYRRVMGKEIKFLLHFVKESKQDESGMPNNRFLAERTGGTYSTLKVQPAELEDSGVYFCASSQVRDRGRRPSNTEAFFGQGTRLTVV.

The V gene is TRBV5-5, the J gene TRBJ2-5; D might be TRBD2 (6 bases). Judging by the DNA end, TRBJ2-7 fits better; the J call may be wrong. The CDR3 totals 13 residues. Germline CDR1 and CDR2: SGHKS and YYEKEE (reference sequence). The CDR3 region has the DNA TGTGCCAGCAGCCAAGAGCGGGTCTACGAGCAGTACTTC. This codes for CASSQERVYEQYF.

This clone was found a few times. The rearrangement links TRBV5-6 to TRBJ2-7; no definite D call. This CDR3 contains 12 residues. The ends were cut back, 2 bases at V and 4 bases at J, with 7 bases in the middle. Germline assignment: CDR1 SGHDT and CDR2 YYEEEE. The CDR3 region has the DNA TGTGCCAGCAGCTTTCCAGCTTACGAGCAGTACTTC. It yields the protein CASSFPAYEQYF. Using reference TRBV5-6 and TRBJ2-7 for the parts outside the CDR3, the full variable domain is DAGVTQSPTHLIKTRGQQVTLRCSPKSGHDTVSWYQQALGQGPQFIFQYYEEEERQRGNFPDRFSGHQFPNYSSELNVNALLLGDSALYLCASSFPAYEQYFGPGTRLTVT.

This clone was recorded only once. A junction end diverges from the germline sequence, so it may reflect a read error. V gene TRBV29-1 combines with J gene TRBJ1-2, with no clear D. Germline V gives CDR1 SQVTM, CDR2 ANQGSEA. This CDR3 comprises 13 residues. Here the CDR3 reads CSVEGITNYGYTF. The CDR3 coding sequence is TGCAGCGTAGAAGGGATTACGAACTATGGCTACACCTTC.

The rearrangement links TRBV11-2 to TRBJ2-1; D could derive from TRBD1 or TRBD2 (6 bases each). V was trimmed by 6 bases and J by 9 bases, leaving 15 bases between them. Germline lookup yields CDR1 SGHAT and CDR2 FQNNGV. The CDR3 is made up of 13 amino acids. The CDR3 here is CASSSKGGGEQFF. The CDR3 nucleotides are TGTGCCAGCAGTTCAAAGGGGGGCGGTGAGCAGTTCTTC. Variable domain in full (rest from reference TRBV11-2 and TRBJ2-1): EAGVAQSPRYKIIEKRQSVAFWCNPISGHATLYWYQQILGQGPKLLIQFQNNGVVDDSQLPKDRFSAERLKGVDSTLKIQPAKLEDSAVYLCASSSKGGGEQFFGPGTRLTVL.

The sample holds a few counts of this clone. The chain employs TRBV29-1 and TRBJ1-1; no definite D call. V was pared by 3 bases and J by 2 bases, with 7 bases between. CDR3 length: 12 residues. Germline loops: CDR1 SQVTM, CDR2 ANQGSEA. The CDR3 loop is CSVDLANTEAFF. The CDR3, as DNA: TGCAGCGTTGATTTGGCAAACACTGAAGCTTTCTTT.

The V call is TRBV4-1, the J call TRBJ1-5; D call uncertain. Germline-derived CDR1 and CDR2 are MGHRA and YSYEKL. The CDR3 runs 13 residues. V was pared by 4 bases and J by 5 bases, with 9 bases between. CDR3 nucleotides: TGCGCCAGCAGCCTGTTTACCGATCAGCCCCAGCATTTT. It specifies CASSLFTDQPQHF.

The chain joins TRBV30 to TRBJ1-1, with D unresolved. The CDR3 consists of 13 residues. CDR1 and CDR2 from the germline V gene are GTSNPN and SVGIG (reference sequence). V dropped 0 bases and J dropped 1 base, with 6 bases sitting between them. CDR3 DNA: TGTGCCTGGAGTGTACGGGAGAACACTGAAGCTTTCTTT. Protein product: CAWSVRENTEAFF. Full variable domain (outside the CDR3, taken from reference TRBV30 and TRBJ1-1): SQTIHQWPATLVQPVGSPLSLECTVEGTSNPNLYWYRQAAGRGLQLLFYSVGIGQISSEVPQNLSASRPQDRQFILSSKKLLLSDSGFYLCAWSVRENTEAFFGQGTRLTVV.

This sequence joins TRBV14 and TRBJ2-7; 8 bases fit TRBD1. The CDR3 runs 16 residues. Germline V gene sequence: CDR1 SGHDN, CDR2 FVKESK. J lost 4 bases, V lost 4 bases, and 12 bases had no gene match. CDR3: CASSPPYGQGEYEQYF. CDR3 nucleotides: TGTGCCAGCAGCCCACCTTACGGACAGGGAGAATACGAGCAGTACTTC.

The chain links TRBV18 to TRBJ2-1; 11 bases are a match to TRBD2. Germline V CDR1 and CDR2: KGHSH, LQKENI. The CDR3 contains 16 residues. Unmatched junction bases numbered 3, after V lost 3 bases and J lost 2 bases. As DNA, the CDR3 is TGTGCCAGCTCACCTCTTAGCGGGGGGGCCTACAATGAGCAGTTCTTC. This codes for CASSPLSGGAYNEQFF.

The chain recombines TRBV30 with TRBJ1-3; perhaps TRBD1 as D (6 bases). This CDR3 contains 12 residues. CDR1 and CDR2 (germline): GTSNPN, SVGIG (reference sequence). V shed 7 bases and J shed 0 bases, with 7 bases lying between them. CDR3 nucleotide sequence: TGTGCCTTACAGGGCTCTGGAAACACCATATATTTT. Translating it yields CALQGSGNTIYF.

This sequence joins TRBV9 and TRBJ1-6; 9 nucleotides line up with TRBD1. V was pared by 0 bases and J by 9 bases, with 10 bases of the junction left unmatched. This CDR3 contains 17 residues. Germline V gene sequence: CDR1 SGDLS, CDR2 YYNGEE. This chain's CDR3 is CASSVVSGVTGGSPLHF. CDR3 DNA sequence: TGTGCCAGCAGCGTAGTTTCGGGGGTGACAGGGGGTTCACCCCTCCACTTT.

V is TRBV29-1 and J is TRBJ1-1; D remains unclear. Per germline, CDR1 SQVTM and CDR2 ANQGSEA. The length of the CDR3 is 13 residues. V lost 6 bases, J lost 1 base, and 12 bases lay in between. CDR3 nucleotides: TGCAGCGTCCCCAGCCCAGGGAACACTGAAGCTTTCTTT. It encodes CSVPSPGNTEAFF. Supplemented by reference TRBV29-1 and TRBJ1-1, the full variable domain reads SAVISQKPSRDICQRGTSLTIQCQVDSQVTMMFWYRQQPGQSLTLIATANQGSEATYESGFVIDKFPISRPNLTFSTLTVSNMSPEDSSIYLCSVPSPGNTEAFFGQGTRLTVV.

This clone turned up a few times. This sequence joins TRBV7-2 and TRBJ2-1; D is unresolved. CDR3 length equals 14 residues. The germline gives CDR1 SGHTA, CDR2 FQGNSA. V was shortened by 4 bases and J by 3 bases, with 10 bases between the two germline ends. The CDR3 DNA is TGTGCCAGCAGCTCACCCGTCCACTACAATGAGCAGTTCTTC. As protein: CASSSPVHYNEQFF.

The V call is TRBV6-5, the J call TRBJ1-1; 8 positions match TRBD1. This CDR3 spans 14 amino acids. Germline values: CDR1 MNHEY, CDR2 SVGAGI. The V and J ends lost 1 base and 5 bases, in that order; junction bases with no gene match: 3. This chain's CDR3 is CASSYLDRGTEAFF. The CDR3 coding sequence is TGTGCCAGCAGTTACTTAGACAGGGGAACTGAAGCTTTCTTT.

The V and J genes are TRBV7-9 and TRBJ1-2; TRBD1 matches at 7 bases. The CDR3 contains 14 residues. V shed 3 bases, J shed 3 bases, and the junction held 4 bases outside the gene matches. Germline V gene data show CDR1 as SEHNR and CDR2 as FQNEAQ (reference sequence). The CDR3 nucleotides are TGTGCCAGCAGCTTCCCGGGACAGTACTATGGCTACACCTTC. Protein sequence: CASSFPGQYYGYTF.

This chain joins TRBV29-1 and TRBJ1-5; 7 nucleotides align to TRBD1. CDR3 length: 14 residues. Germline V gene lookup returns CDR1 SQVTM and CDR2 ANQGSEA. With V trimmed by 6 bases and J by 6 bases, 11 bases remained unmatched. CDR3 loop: CSVVQGNGAQPQHF. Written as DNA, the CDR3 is TGCAGCGTCGTACAGGGGAATGGAGCTCAGCCCCAGCATTTT. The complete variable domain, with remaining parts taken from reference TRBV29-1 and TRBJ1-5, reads SAVISQKPSRDICQRGTSLTIQCQVDSQVTMMFWYRQQPGQSLTLIATANQGSEATYESGFVIDKFPISRPNLTFSTLTVSNMSPEDSSIYLCSVVQGNGAQPQHFGDGTRLSIL.

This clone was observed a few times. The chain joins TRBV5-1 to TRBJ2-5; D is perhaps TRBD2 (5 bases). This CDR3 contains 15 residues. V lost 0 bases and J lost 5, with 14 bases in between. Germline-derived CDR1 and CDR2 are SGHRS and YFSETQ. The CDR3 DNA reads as TGCGCCAGCAGCTTGGCAGCGGACCTGCCGGAGACCCAGTACTTC. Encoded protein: CASSLAADLPETQYF.

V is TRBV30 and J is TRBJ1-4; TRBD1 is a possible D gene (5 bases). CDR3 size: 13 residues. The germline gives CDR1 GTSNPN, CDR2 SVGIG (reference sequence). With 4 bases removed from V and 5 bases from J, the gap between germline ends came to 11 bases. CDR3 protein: CAWIGRGNEKLFF. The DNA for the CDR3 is TGTGCCTGGATCGGGAGGGGAAATGAAAAACTGTTTTTT.

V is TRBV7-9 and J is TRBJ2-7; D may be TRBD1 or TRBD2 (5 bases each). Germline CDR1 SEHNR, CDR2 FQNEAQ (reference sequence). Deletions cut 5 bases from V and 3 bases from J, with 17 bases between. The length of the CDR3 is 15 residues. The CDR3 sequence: CASSSRDGLNYEQYF. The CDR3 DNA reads TGTGCCAGCAGCAGTAGGGACGGGCTGAACTACGAGCAGTACTTC.

The CDR3 bases are TGCAGCGCGCTTAGCGGGGGTTTCTACGAGCAGTACTTC. Residues: CSALSGGFYEQYF. The chain recombines TRBV29-1 with TRBJ2-7; 9 bases fit TRBD2. The ends lost 7 bases at V and 3 bases at J; junction bases unmatched: 7. Germline CDR1 reads SQVTM; CDR2 reads ANQGSEA. The CDR3 has 13 amino acids.

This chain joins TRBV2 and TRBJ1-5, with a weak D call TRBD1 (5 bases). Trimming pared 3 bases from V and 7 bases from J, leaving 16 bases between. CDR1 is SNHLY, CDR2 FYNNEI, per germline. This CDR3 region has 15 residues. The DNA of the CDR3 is TGTGCCAGCAGTGAGATAGGGGAGGAGGCCCAGCCCCAGCATTTT. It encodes CASSEIGEEAQPQHF.

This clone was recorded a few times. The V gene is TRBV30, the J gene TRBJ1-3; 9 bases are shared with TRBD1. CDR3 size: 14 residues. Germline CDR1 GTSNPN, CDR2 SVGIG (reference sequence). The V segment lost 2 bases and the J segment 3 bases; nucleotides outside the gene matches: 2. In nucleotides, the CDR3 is TGTGCCTGGAGTCAGGACAGGGGTGGAAACACCATATATTTT. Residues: CAWSQDRGGNTIYF.